The 11 T cell receptor beta chains presented below share a single source sample, sequenced in a study of OX40 agonist ivuxolimab in advanced cancers. Sequencing used immunoSEQ multiplex PCR; TCRdb keeps in-frame clones, though not all of them. In the table there are some 30,000 clones, around 82% of which are singletons. The material was CD4+ or CD8+ T cells sorted from blood, obtained in a trial of the OX40 agonist ivuxolimab. The source of these receptors is an adult with an advanced solid tumor such as melanoma, head and neck, liver or kidney cancer.

The J gene is TRBJ1-1, the V gene TRBV27, with a tentative D call TRBD1 (5 bases). The germline CDR1 and CDR2 sequences are MNHEY and SMNVEV (reference sequence). The CDR3 consists of 14 residues. The germline V and J ends were trimmed by 3 bases and 4 bases, with 12 bases remaining between them. The CDR3 is CASSFTRAGTEAFF. DNA of the CDR3: TGTGCCAGCAGTTTTACCAGGGCGGGCACTGAAGCTTTCTTT.

The chain joins TRBV15 to TRBJ2-1; TRBD2 matches at 13 bases. The CDR3 totals 16 residues. Germline values: CDR1 LNHNV, CDR2 YYDKDF (reference sequence). J gave up 5 bases and V 5 bases, and 6 bases lay outside the gene matches. DNA for the CDR3: TGTGCCACCAGCGGAACTAGCGGGAGGGCCGACAATGAGCAGTTCTTC. This gives the protein CATSGTSGRADNEQFF.

The genes are TRBV2 and TRBJ1-2; unclear D gene. Germline CDR1 and CDR2: SNHLY and FYNNEI. V lost 3 bases and J lost 3, with 8 bases in between. This CDR3 is built from 13 residues. The CDR3 sequence: CASSDGLYYGYTF. The CDR3 nucleotides are TGTGCCAGCAGTGACGGGCTCTACTATGGCTACACCTTC.

J is TRBJ2-7 and V is TRBV27; tentatively, D is TRBD1 (6 bases). The germline CDR1 and CDR2 sequences are MNHEY and SMNVEV (reference sequence). V lost 4 bases to trimming and J lost 5 bases, with 9 bases between them. This CDR3 spans 12 amino acids. The CDR3 reads CASSSGENEQYF. CDR3 bases: TGTGCCAGCAGTTCAGGGGAAAACGAGCAGTACTTC.

V usage is TRBV15 and J usage is TRBJ2-7, with D uncertain. CDR1 LNHNV and CDR2 YYDKDF come from the germline V gene (reference sequence). Trimming cost V 5 bases and J 3 bases, with 11 bases left between them. This CDR3 is built from 13 residues. The CDR3 loop reads CATSLSWGYEQYF. The CDR3 DNA reads TGTGCCACCAGCCTCAGCTGGGGCTACGAGCAGTACTTC.

This sequence joins TRBV5-1 and TRBJ2-7; TRBD1 aligns across 9 bases. Trimming cost V 3 bases and J 5 bases; bases outside gene matches: 9. Germline V gene sequence: CDR1 SGHRS, CDR2 YFSETQ. The CDR3 has 15 amino acids. CDR3 coding DNA: TGCGCCAGCAGCTATACTGGACAGGGGAGTAACGAGCAGTACTTC. It yields the protein CASSYTGQGSNEQYF.

The chain recombines TRBV15 with TRBJ2-7, with D possibly matching TRBD1 (5 bases). The CDR3 sequence is 13 residues long. Trimming removed 2 bases from V and 4 bases from J, with 9 bases in between. Germline assignment: CDR1 LNHNV and CDR2 YYDKDF (reference sequence). The chain's CDR3 is CATSRQGGYEQYF. CDR3 in DNA: TGTGCCACCAGCAGACAGGGTGGATACGAGCAGTACTTC. Together with reference TRBV15 and TRBJ2-7, the CDR3 gives the full variable domain: DAMVIQNPRYQVTQFGKPVTLSCSQTLNHNVMYWYQQKSSQAPKLLFHYYDKDFNNEADTPDNFQSRRPNTSFCFLDIRSPGLGDTAMYLCATSRQGGYEQYFGPGTRLTVT.

The chain joins TRBV29-1 to TRBJ2-1, with TRBD1 matching over 9 bases. V lost 3 bases and J lost 6; bases outside the gene matches: 9. Germline CDR1 and CDR2: SQVTM and ANQGSEA. This CDR3 has 15 residues. The CDR3 coding sequence is TGCAGCGTTGACTCAGGGGACAGGGTTGGCAATGAGCAGTTCTTC. This translates into CSVDSGDRVGNEQFF.

This clone was detected many times. The chain joins TRBV19 to TRBJ2-7, with 10 bases lining up with TRBD2. After removal of 6 bases from V and 0 bases from J, the junction contained 8 bases not matched to a gene. Germline CDR1 and CDR2: LNHDA and SQIVND (reference sequence). The length of the CDR3 is 16 residues. The chain's CDR3 is CASRKKPSGSSYEQYF. CDR3 DNA sequence: TGTGCCAGTAGAAAAAAGCCTAGCGGGAGCTCCTACGAGCAGTACTTC. The variable domain in full, completed from reference TRBV19 and TRBJ2-7, reads DGGITQSPKYLFRKEGQNVTLSCEQNLNHDAMYWYRQDPGQGLRLIYYSQIVNDFQKGDIAEGYSVSREKKESFPLTVTSAQKNPTAFYLCASRKKPSGSSYEQYFGPGTRLTVT.

The gene calls are TRBV13 and TRBJ2-3; D possibly corresponds to TRBD2 (6 bases). Germline CDR1 and CDR2: PRHDT and FYEKMQ (reference sequence). Trimming removed 6 bases from V and 1 base from J, with 23 bases in between. This CDR3 contains 18 residues. The CDR3 reads CASSTDDGGREGTDTQYF. The CDR3, as DNA: TGTGCCAGCAGTACCGACGACGGAGGGAGAGAGGGCACAGATACGCAGTATTTT.

J is TRBJ2-6 and V is TRBV7-9; either TRBD1 or TRBD2 may supply D (5 bases each). Germline CDR1 and CDR2: SEHNR and FQNEAQ (reference sequence). V shed 4 bases and J shed 4 bases, with 11 bases lying between them. The CDR3 covers 15 residues. The CDR3 protein is CASSWTGTGANVLTF. CDR3 sequence (DNA): TGTGCCAGCAGCTGGACCGGGACCGGGGCCAACGTCCTGACTTTC.